Shown below are 14 T cell receptor beta chains from a single sample sequenced in a study of CD8+ T cells in alopecia areata (dated by TCRdb to 2017 to 2018). Libraries were made using the immunoSEQ multiplex PCR assay. RNA was extracted from all samples and reverse transcribed into cDNA as template for TCR sequencing. TCRdb took this table from immuneACCESS and kept in-frame rearrangements with V and J called. Such tables lack part of the clones; where checked against another copy, unresolved V genes explain under half of the gap, and the rest is unexplained. This sample lists roughly 150,000 clones; 58% were detected once. Around 6.6% of the sample belongs to the ten largest clones. Interpreted using the paper, the time point label stands for: baseline before oral tofacitinib. Sequenced material: CD4+ T cells sorted from blood, taken at week 0. Every receptor here comes from a human donor with alopecia areata.

The rearrangement links TRBV2 to TRBJ1-5; TRBD1 is a possible D gene (5 bases). V shed 4 bases and J shed 5 bases, with 12 bases lying between them. Per the germline V gene, CDR1 is SNHLY and CDR2 is FYNNEI. CDR3 length: 14 amino acids. The CDR3: CASSVSGTYQPQHF. DNA for the CDR3: TGTGCCAGCAGTGTTTCCGGGACCTATCAGCCCCAGCATTTT. Full variable domain (rest looked up from reference TRBV2 and TRBJ1-5): EPEVTQTPSHQVTQMGQEVILRCVPISNHLYFYWYRQILGQKVEFLVSFYNNEISEKSEIFDDQFSVERPDGSNFTLKIRSTKLEDSAMYFCASSVSGTYQPQHFGDGTRLSIL.

V gene TRBV5-1 combines with J gene TRBJ1-1, with unresolved D. The V end was cut by 7 bases, the J end by 5 bases, with 21 bases between. The CDR3 runs to 15 residues. Germline CDR1 is SGHRS and CDR2 is YFSETQ. The CDR3 DNA is TGCGCCAGCGGGAGGGTAGAGGCTGCGGGGACTGAAGCTTTCTTT. It is translated as CASGRVEAAGTEAFF. Full variable domain (rest looked up from reference TRBV5-1 and TRBJ1-1): KAGVTQTPRYLIKTRGQQVTLSCSPISGHRSVSWYQQTPGQGLQFLFEYFSETQRNKGNFPGRFSGRQFSNSRSEMNVSTLELGDSALYLCASGRVEAAGTEAFFGQGTRLTVV.

This clone occurred a few times. This chain connects TRBV30 to TRBJ2-7; 13 bases map to TRBD2. Germline values: CDR1 GTSNPN, CDR2 SVGIG (reference sequence). The CDR3 has 15 amino acids. J was trimmed by 7 bases and V by 2 bases; bases with no gene match: 8. CDR3: CAWSPGTSGVEEQYF. The DNA of the CDR3 is TGTGCCTGGAGTCCCGGGACTAGCGGGGTCGAAGAGCAGTACTTC. Filled out from reference TRBV30 and TRBJ2-7, the complete variable domain reads SQTIHQWPATLVQPVGSPLSLECTVEGTSNPNLYWYRQAAGRGLQLLFYSVGIGQISSEVPQNLSASRPQDRQFILSSKKLLLSDSGFYLCAWSPGTSGVEEQYFGPGTRLTVT.

CDR3 in amino acids: CASSAEGGYTF. CDR3 nucleotides: TGTGCCAGCAGTGCAGAGGGGGGCTACACCTTC. The chain uses TRBV25-1 and TRBJ1-2; D perhaps matches TRBD1 (5 bases). CDR3 size: 11 residues. V was trimmed by 4 bases and J by 8 bases, leaving 8 bases between them. Germline values: CDR1 MGHDK, CDR2 SYGVNS.

This clone was seen only once. CDR3 DNA: TGTGCCAGCAGCCAAAGGGGACCCCTCACTGAAGCTTTCTTT. As protein: CASSQRGPLTEAFF. The V call is TRBV5-6, the J call TRBJ1-1, with D possibly being TRBD1 (5 bases). V was trimmed by 4 bases and J by 4 bases, leaving 14 bases between them. CDR1 is SGHDT and CDR2 is YYEEEE in the germline V gene. The CDR3 extends over 14 amino acids. Looking up the rest from reference TRBV5-6 and TRBJ1-1 gives the full variable domain: DAGVTQSPTHLIKTRGQQVTLRCSPKSGHDTVSWYQQALGQGPQFIFQYYEEEERQRGNFPDRFSGHQFPNYSSELNVNALLLGDSALYLCASSQRGPLTEAFFGQGTRLTVV.

The V gene is TRBV30, the J gene TRBJ1-4; D gene uncertain. Germline lookup yields CDR1 GTSNPN and CDR2 SVGIG (reference sequence). Trimming left V 6 bases short and J 3 bases short, with 11 bases between. The CDR3 is 13 amino acids. This chain's CDR3 is CACLDPSNEKLFF. In DNA, the CDR3 is TGTGCCTGCCTAGACCCGTCTAATGAAAAACTGTTTTTT.

This chain joins TRBV25-1 and TRBJ1-2, with a weak D call TRBD1 (5 bases). The CDR3 loop spans 13 amino acids. V lost 5 bases to trimming and J lost 4 bases, with 11 bases between them. Germline CDR1 and CDR2: MGHDK and SYGVNS. The CDR3 reads CASSTTAFYGYTF. The CDR3 nucleotides read TGTGCCAGCAGTACGACAGCCTTCTATGGCTACACCTTC.

The V gene is TRBV29-1, the J gene TRBJ1-3, with 8 bases matching TRBD1. The CDR3 has 14 residues. Germline trimming cut 3 bases from V and 0 bases from J; bases unmatched to any gene: 1. The germline V gene encodes CDR1 SQVTM and CDR2 ANQGSEA. The CDR3 nucleotides read TGCAGCGTTGACACAGGGGGCTCTGGAAACACCATATATTTT. Amino acids: CSVDTGGSGNTIYF.

The V and J genes are TRBV5-4 and TRBJ2-1; tentatively, D is TRBD2 (5 bases). The CDR3 runs 13 residues. In germline, CDR1 is SGHNT, CDR2 YYREEE (reference sequence). Trimming shortened V by 3 bases and J by 8 bases, and 12 bases separated the two germline ends. The CDR3 DNA reads TGTGCCAGCAGCTCGGGGAGAGTCTATGAGCAGTTCTTC. Its protein is CASSSGRVYEQFF.

The CDR3 sequence: CASSPEGLGNTEAFF. DNA of the CDR3: TGTGCCAGCAGCCCAGAGGGTTTGGGGAACACTGAAGCTTTCTTT. The rearrangement links TRBV4-2 to TRBJ1-1; D gene unclear. The CDR3 length is 15 residues. The germline gives CDR1 LGHNA, CDR2 YNFKEQ. Trimming cost V 4 bases and J 1 base, with 13 bases left between them.

This clone was detected only a few times. The rearrangement joins TRBV23-1 to TRBJ1-2, with a tentative D call TRBD1 (5 bases). TRBV23-1 counts as an open reading frame of uncertain function. Trimming took off 3 bases at V and 14 bases at J, with 22 bases between the two ends. CDR3 size: 14 residues. CDR3 in DNA: TGCGCCAGCAGTCACCAGGGACTGGGTGGGGTGGGAACCTTC. It translates to CASSHQGLGGVGTF.

This clone was counted once. The chain joins TRBV19 to TRBJ2-7; D possibly corresponds to TRBD1 (6 bases). Trimming removed 4 bases from V and 4 bases from J, with 8 bases in between. Germline CDR1 is LNHDA and CDR2 is SQIVND (reference sequence). The CDR3 runs to 12 residues. CDR3: CASSKQGYEQYF. CDR3 sequence (DNA): TGTGCCAGTAGTAAACAGGGTTACGAGCAGTACTTC.

CDR3 sequence: CSVVPGYQETQYF. CDR3 DNA sequence: TGCAGCGTTGTCCCAGGGTACCAAGAGACCCAGTACTTC. The rearrangement links TRBV29-1 to TRBJ2-5, with D possibly TRBD1 on 5 matching bases. Trimming removed 4 bases from V and 0 bases from J, with 9 bases in between. From germline, CDR1 is SQVTM and CDR2 ANQGSEA. This CDR3 is built from 13 residues.

The chain is built from TRBV30 and TRBJ2-2, with 9 bases fitting TRBD1. CDR1 is GTSNPN and CDR2 is SVGIG in the germline V gene (reference sequence). The CDR3 is 14 residues long. The V and J ends lost 3 bases and 3 bases, in that order; junction bases with no gene match: 2. The CDR3 DNA sequence: TGTGCCTGGAGGGGGACAGGGTACACCGGGGAGCTGTTTTTT. Amino acids: CAWRGTGYTGELFF.